Shown below are 21 T cell receptor beta chains from a single sample sequenced in a study of blood T cell repertoires in COVID-19. Method: immunoSEQ multiplex PCR; TCRdb's copy keeps in-frame clones and lacks some. There are about 350,000 clones in the sample; about 87% occur only once, and roughly 5% lies in the top ten. Sequencing input: PBMCs or T cells enriched from blood (not recorded which). Every receptor here comes from a woman aged 25 to 39 who had recovered from COVID-19.

This chain connects TRBV7-3 to TRBJ2-2; D possibly corresponds to TRBD2 (6 bases). The germline V and J ends were trimmed by 5 bases and 5 bases, with 9 bases remaining between them. This CDR3 contains 13 residues. CDR1 SGHTA and CDR2 FQGTGA come from the germline V gene. CDR3 in DNA: TGTGCCAGCAGCCGAGCGGGTACCGGGGAGCTGTTTTTT. This codes for CASSRAGTGELFF. The full variable domain, completed using reference TRBV7-3 and TRBJ2-2, is GAGVSQTPSNKVTEKGKYVELRCDPISGHTALYWYRQSLGQGPEFLIYFQGTGAADDSGLPNDRFFAVRPEGSVSTLKIQRTERGDSAVYLCASSRAGTGELFFGEGSRLTVL.

V is TRBV18 and J is TRBJ1-1, with D hard to call. Looked up from germline, CDR1 is KGHSH and CDR2 is LQKENI. The V end lost 4 bases, the J end lost 6 bases, and 12 bases lay between the germline ends. CDR3 length: 13 residues. The CDR3 loop reads CASSQGVGAEAFF. The CDR3 nucleotides are TGTGCCAGCTCACAGGGCGTCGGGGCTGAAGCTTTCTTT.

This rearrangement joins TRBV19 to TRBJ1-4; possible D gene TRBD1, 6 bases. The CDR3 extends over 14 amino acids. Deletions cut 9 bases from V and 7 bases from J, with 18 bases between. Germline V gene lookup returns CDR1 LNHDA and CDR2 SQIVND (reference sequence). The DNA for the CDR3 is TGTGCCAGCAGCCGGGGGAGGGGGTTTGAAAAACTGTTTTTT. Residues: CASSRGRGFEKLFF.

This chain uses TRBV7-9 with TRBJ2-4, with TRBD1 matching 10 bases. With 5 bases clipped from V and 3 bases from J, the junction kept 7 bases outside the gene matches. The CDR3 length is 16 residues. Germline CDR1 is SEHNR and CDR2 is FQNEAQ (reference sequence). CDR3 coding DNA: TGTGCCAGCAGCGCCCGACAGGGGGCCGGCAAAAACATTCAGTACTTC. It translates to CASSARQGAGKNIQYF.

The chain has TRBV4-3 and TRBJ1-2; TRBD1 matches at 7 bases. Germline CDR1 is LGHNA and CDR2 is YSLEER. This CDR3 region has 16 residues. V dropped 4 bases and J dropped 10; count of bases not matched to a gene: 18. The CDR3 nucleotides read TGCGCCAGCAGCCCGGGACAGAGCGTAGTAACTATGGACTACACCTTC. It is translated as CASSPGQSVVTMDYTF.

This clone was seen only once. J is TRBJ2-1 and V is TRBV3-1 (or the pseudogene TRBV3-2); 14 nucleotides align to TRBD2. With V trimmed by 4 bases and J by 6 bases, 5 bases remained unmatched. The germline V gene has CDR1 LGHDT and CDR2 YNNKEL (reference sequence). This CDR3 has 16 residues. CDR3 DNA: TGTGCCAGCAGCCCCCTGACTAGCGGGGGGGCCAATGAGCAGTTCTTC. Protein product: CASSPLTSGGANEQFF.

The chain has TRBV29-1 and TRBJ2-2, with a weak D call TRBD1 (5 bases). CDR3 size: 12 residues. With 3 bases removed from V and 6 bases from J, the gap between germline ends came to 8 bases. The germline V gene encodes CDR1 SQVTM and CDR2 ANQGSEA. This CDR3 reads CSVEEGAGELFF. The CDR3 DNA follows: TGCAGCGTTGAGGAAGGGGCCGGGGAGCTGTTTTTT.

V is TRBV18 and J is TRBJ1-2; TRBD1 matches at 11 bases. CDR1 and CDR2 from the germline V gene are KGHSH and LQKENI. J gave up 5 bases and V 2 bases, and 4 bases lay outside the gene matches. The CDR3 consists of 15 residues. This CDR3 is CASSPRGQGAYGYTF. Here the CDR3 DNA reads TGTGCCAGCTCACCAAGAGGACAGGGGGCGTATGGCTACACCTTC.

The rearrangement joins TRBV12-3 or TRBV12-4 to TRBJ1-4, with unresolved D. This CDR3 has 13 residues. The V end lost 7 bases, the J end lost 8 bases, and 14 bases lay between the germline ends. CDR3 nucleotide sequence: TGTGCCAGCAATCCCGCGGGAGGAGAAAAACTGTTTTTT. Translated, it gives CASNPAGGEKLFF.

The chain combines TRBV2 with TRBJ2-2, with a weak D call TRBD1 (8 bases). Germline assignment: CDR1 SNHLY and CDR2 FYNNEI. The ends were cut back, 7 bases at V and 6 bases at J, with 18 bases in the middle. This CDR3 region has 15 residues. This CDR3 is CASIKRTGRAGELFF. The CDR3 bases are TGTGCCAGCATCAAAAGGACAGGGAGGGCCGGGGAGCTGTTTTTT.

V gene TRBV28 combines with J gene TRBJ1-5, with TRBD1 identical over 10 bases. The length of the CDR3 is 16 residues. V gave up 1 base and J gave up 7 bases; unmatched junction bases: 7. Germline-derived CDR1 and CDR2 are MDHEN and SYDVKM. The CDR3 DNA sequence: TGTGCCAGCAGTTTATTTGGGACAGGGGTCGGGCAGCCCCAGCATTTT. The encoded protein is CASSLFGTGVGQPQHF.

V usage is TRBV4-1 and J usage is TRBJ2-7; the match to TRBD2 covers 8 bases. The ends lost 3 bases at V and 4 bases at J; junction bases unmatched: 17. Germline V gives CDR1 MGHRA, CDR2 YSYEKL. CDR3 length equals 18 residues. The CDR3 protein is CASSHVRDAFGRGYEQYF. The CDR3 DNA follows: TGCGCCAGCAGCCATGTCCGGGACGCTTTCGGGAGGGGATACGAGCAGTACTTC.

Here the CDR3 reads CASGLDAVNTEAFF. CDR3 in DNA: TGTGCTAGTGGTTTGGATGCGGTGAACACTGAAGCTTTCTTT. The chain combines TRBV12-5 with TRBJ1-1; D is unresolved. Per the germline V gene, CDR1 is LGHNT and CDR2 is FRNRAP. V was cut by 1 base and J by 0 bases, with 6 bases left in between. The CDR3 covers 14 residues.

The chain joins TRBV2 to TRBJ2-5; 10 nucleotides align to TRBD1. Unmatched junction bases numbered 6, after V lost 6 bases and J lost 5 bases. The germline V gene encodes CDR1 SNHLY and CDR2 FYNNEI. The CDR3 totals 14 residues. CDR3: CASSEQGQGETQYF. For the CDR3, the DNA is TGTGCCAGCAGCGAACAGGGACAGGGGGAGACCCAGTACTTC.

This sequence joins TRBV4-2 and TRBJ1-1, with TRBD1 matching over 8 bases. V shed 8 bases and J 5 bases; nucleotides not matched to a gene: 4. Germline values: CDR1 LGHNA, CDR2 YNFKEQ. This CDR3 region has 12 residues. CDR3 protein: CASQGAGTEAFF. The CDR3 region has the DNA TGTGCCAGCCAGGGGGCAGGGACTGAAGCTTTCTTT.

In its sample, this clone was seen once. This rearrangement joins TRBV3-1 (or the pseudogene TRBV3-2) to TRBJ2-2; TRBD1 matches at 8 bases. With V trimmed by 4 bases and J by 4 bases, 5 bases remained unmatched. Germline V gene data show CDR1 as LGHDT and CDR2 as YNNKEL (reference sequence). The CDR3 extends over 15 amino acids. DNA of the CDR3: TGTGCCAGCAGCCTTCAGGGGGCCGGCACCGGGGAGCTGTTTTTT. It specifies CASSLQGAGTGELFF.

The rearrangement joins TRBV30 to TRBJ1-2; TRBD1 might be the D (6 bases). Per germline, CDR1 GTSNPN and CDR2 SVGIG (reference sequence). V gave up 2 bases and J gave up 4 bases, with 11 bases separating them. The CDR3 contains 13 residues. This CDR3 is CAWSTGQFYGYTF. The CDR3 region has the DNA TGTGCCTGGAGTACCGGACAGTTCTATGGCTACACCTTC.

The chain carries TRBV4-2 and TRBJ1-1; D possibly corresponds to TRBD1 (5 bases). Germline CDR1 and CDR2: LGHNA and YNFKEQ. CDR3 length: 15 amino acids. V was trimmed by 0 bases and J by 0 bases, leaving 8 bases between them. The chain's CDR3 is CASSQDYRMNTEAFF. The CDR3 nucleotides are TGTGCCAGCAGCCAAGATTACAGGATGAACACTGAAGCTTTCTTT.

This clone appeared a few times. The chain links TRBV7-8 to TRBJ1-6; D gene ambiguous. The length of the CDR3 is 14 residues. Germline assignment: CDR1 SGHVS and CDR2 FQNEAQ. The V and J ends lost 4 bases and 8 bases respectively, with 12 bases between them. The CDR3: CASSSQPGDSPLHF. In DNA form, the CDR3 reads TGTGCCAGCAGCTCTCAGCCGGGAGATTCACCCCTCCACTTT. The variable domain in full, completed from reference TRBV7-8 and TRBJ1-6, reads GAGVSQSPRYKVAKRGQDVALRCDPISGHVSLFWYQQALGQGPEFLTYFQNEAQLDKSGLPSDRFFAERPEGSVSTLKIQRTQQEDSAVYLCASSSQPGDSPLHFGNGTRLTVT.

This chain links TRBV28 with TRBJ2-1; 12 nucleotides line up with TRBD2. CDR1 MDHEN and CDR2 SYDVKM come from the germline V gene. The CDR3 length is 16 residues. V shed 5 bases, J shed 8 bases, and the junction held 10 bases outside the gene matches. This chain's CDR3 is CASSPTSGGAADEQFF. Written as DNA, the CDR3 is TGTGCCAGCAGTCCGACTAGCGGGGGAGCAGCCGATGAGCAGTTCTTC.

This clone came up a few times. The rearrangement links TRBV5-4 to TRBJ1-6; D might be TRBD1 (5 bases). The CDR3 loop spans 14 amino acids. Trimming cost V 4 bases and J 14 bases, with 19 bases left between them. Per the germline V gene, CDR1 is SGHNT and CDR2 is YYREEE (reference sequence). For the CDR3, the DNA is TGTGCCAGCAGCCCGGAGGGGCCGGGGTTCACCCTCCACTTT. It encodes CASSPEGPGFTLHF.